Listed below are T cell receptor beta chains from one sample, sequenced in a study of T cells in Graves' hyperthyroidism and ophthalmopathy. Using its own MiXCR run on the multiplex PCR reads, TCRdb lists one record per CDR3 protein. This sample carries hundreds of thousands of distinct CDR3 sequences, nearly 45% of them seen once, and the ten largest clones take approximately 6.8%. Sequenced material: peripheral blood or thyroid tissue (not recorded which). Receptor source: an adult man with Graves' disease, either hyperthyroidism or ophthalmopathy (not recorded which). CDR3s include the opening cysteine and the closing phenylalanine or tryptophan. A D gene is named only where the DNA matches it firmly. Expanded clones get a size class; other rows say once, few or many, or leave the size out.

>.|many|TRBV2|TRBJ2-5
TGTGCCAGCAGGAGGGACTCAGAAGAGACCCAGTACTTC
CASRRDSEETQYF
>.|few|TRBV7-9|TRBJ1-1
TGTGCCAGCAGCTTAGGAGCGGTTGGGGGCACTGAAGCTTTCTTT
CASSLGAVGGTEAFF
>TRBD2|few|TRBV9|TRBJ2-2
TGTGCCAGCAGCGTATTACTAGCGGGGACCGGGGAGCTGTTTTTT
CASSVLLAGTGELFF
>TRBD1|many|TRBV15|TRBJ1-5
TGTGCCACCAGCAGAGGGGCCGGGACAGTGAGCAATCAGCCCCAGCATTTT
CATSRGAGTVSNQPQHF
>.|many|TRBV15|TRBJ1-5
TGTGCCACCAGCAGAGAGAGGGAGAGACCCCAGCATTTT
CATSRERERPQHF
>TRBD1|.|TRBV2|TRBJ1-2
TGTGCCAGCAGTTCGGGACAGGGTGGGGACTATGGCTACACCTTC
CASSSGQGGDYGYTF
>.|.|TRBV15|TRBJ2-6
TGTGCCACCAGCGCTGAGGTTGGGGCCAACGTCCTGACTTTC
CATSAEVGANVLTF
>.|.|TRBV14|TRBJ1-1
TGTGCCAGCAGCCAAGCGGTAGGGGTGGAAGCTTTCTTT
CASSQAVGVEAFF
>.|.|TRBV11-1|TRBJ2-1
TGTGCCAGCAGCTCATCTCCCTTCCCGTATGAGCAGTTCTTC
CASSSSPFPYEQFF
>TRBD1|.|TRBV20-1|TRBJ1-5
TGCAGTGCCCAGGGGGTAGCGGGGGACCAAGAGACCCAGCATTTT
CSAQGVAGDQETQHF
>.|.|TRBV11-1|TRBJ1-1
TGTGCCAGCAGCTTAGGGGTCCAGAGCATGAACACTGAAGCTTTCTTT
CASSLGVQSMNTEAFF
>.|many|TRBV24-1|TRBJ1-1
TGTGCCACCAGTGGACGGGGCACTGAAGCTTTCTTT
CATSGRGTEAFF
>TRBD1|.|TRBV15|TRBJ1-5
TGTGCCAGTAGTATAGACGGGACAGGGGGCCGGGCTCAGCCCCAGCATTTT
CASSIDGTGGRAQPQHF
>TRBD1|.|TRBV9|TRBJ1-2
TGTGCCAGCAGCCCAGGGACAGGGGGCGATGGCCACACCTTC
CASSPGTGGDGHTF
>.|few|TRBV20-1|TRBJ1-2
TGCAGTGCCCCGAACCAGGGAGACTATGGCTACACCTTC
CSAPNQGDYGYTF
>.|once|TRBV10-3|TRBJ1-1
TGTGCCATCAGTGAGTCGTCTTCAGTGAACACTGAAGCTTTCTTT
CAISESSSVNTEAFF
>TRBD1|few|TRBV14|TRBJ1-4
TGTGCCAGCAGCCAGACCCGGGGACAGCATAATGAAAAACTGTTTTTT
CASSQTRGQHNEKLFF
>.|.|TRBV5-1|TRBJ2-7
TGCGCCAGCAGCTTAAATTGGGGGGCCGGAGAGGCCCAGTACTTC
CASSLNWGAGEAQYF
>TRBD1|.|TRBV6-5|TRBJ2-7
TGTGCCAGCAGTTACGGGACAGGGCGGGACGAGCAGTACTTC
CASSYGTGRDEQYF
>TRBD1|once|TRBV7-2|TRBJ2-2
TGTGCCAGCAGCCCAGGACAGGGACTCACCGGGGAGCTGTTTTTT
CASSPGQGLTGELFF
>TRBD2|few|TRBV20-1|TRBJ2-7
TGCAGTGCCAGGACTAGCGGGACCTACGAGCAGTACTTC
CSARTSGTYEQYF
>.|many|TRBV29-1|TRBJ1-5
TGCAGCGTTGTCCAGGGGATGGGCAATCAGCCCCAGCATTTT
CSVVQGMGNQPQHF
>.|once|TRBV13|TRBJ1-4
TGTGCCAGCAGCTTAATCCGTGGGGGAAATGAAAAACTGTTTTTT
CASSLIRGGNEKLFF
>.|.|TRBV14|TRBJ2-5
TGTGCCAGCAGCCAGGGAGACCAGCCCCAGTACTTC
CASSQGDQPQYF
>.|.|TRBV7-2|TRBJ1-5
TGTGCCAGCAGCTTAGATTCCGGGGGCCTCAATCAGCCCCAGCATTTT
CASSLDSGGLNQPQHF
>.|.|TRBV24-1|TRBJ1-6
TGTGCCACCAGTGCCCAGGGGAGTAATTCACCCCTCCACTTT
CATSAQGSNSPLHF
>TRBD2|.|TRBV20-1|TRBJ2-5
TGCAGTGCTCAATACCTAGCGGGGCTTAGTGGAGAGACCCAGTACTTC
CSAQYLAGLSGETQYF
>.|few|TRBV2|TRBJ1-6
TGTGCCAGCACCGGAGAATACAGCTCCTATAATTCACCCCTCCACTTT
CASTGEYSSYNSPLHF
>TRBD2|few|TRBV11-2|TRBJ2-7
TGTGCCAGCAGCCCCTCTAGCGGGAGGGCCTACGAGCAGTACTTC
CASSPSSGRAYEQYF
>.|.|TRBV20-1|TRBJ2-2
TGCAGTGCTAGAGGGGGGAGCGGCACCGGGGAGCTGTTTTTT
CSARGGSGTGELFF
>.|.|TRBV10-3|TRBJ2-5
TGTGCCATCAAGGGTATGGAGACCCAGTACTTC
CAIKGMETQYF
>.|once|TRBV15|TRBJ2-7
TGTGCCACCAGCAGTGGGGCCGCTTACTACGAGCAGTACTTC
CATSSGAAYYEQYF
>TRBD2|.|TRBV7-8|TRBJ2-7
TGTGCCAGCAGGGAATCTAGCGGGAGGGCCTTCGAGCAGTACTTC
CASRESSGRAFEQYF
>.|.|TRBV6-5|TRBJ1-4
TGTGCCAGCAGTTACGAATTCGGGACCGATCGCACCAAAAATGAAAAACTGTTTTTT
CASSYEFGTDRTKNEKLFF
>TRBD1|.|TRBV6-1|TRBJ1-4
TGTGCCAGCAGACGCGCAGGGGGTAATGGCGAAAAACTGTTTTTT
CASRRAGGNGEKLFF
>.|.|TRBV19|TRBJ1-6
TGTGCCAGTAGTATCAATCTAGCGGACGCTCTCCACTTT
CASSINLADALHF
>.|many|TRBV7-8|TRBJ1-2
TGTGCCAGCAGCTTCCAGGATGGCTATGGCTACACCTTC
CASSFQDGYGYTF
>TRBD2|.|TRBV7-8|TRBJ2-2
TGTGCCAGCAGTCGACCGGGACTAGCGGCGAACACCGGGGAGCTGTTTTTT
CASSRPGLAANTGELFF